This T cell receptor beta chain derives from a study of beta chain features in type 1 diabetes. As for the study in general: All samples combined gave roughly 100,000,000 sorted cells for examination.

Looked up from germline, CDR1 is MNHEY and CDR2 is SMNVEV (reference sequence). The CDR3 length is 14 residues. The trim removed 3 bases at V and 4 bases at J, leaving 1 base unmatched. On this clone itself: Its antigen is undetermined. Other nucleotide sequences in the sample specify the same CDR3.

The authors obtained over 95% purity in all sorted populations. Findings and limits, study-wide: Type 1 diabetes patients showed fewer insertions and more deletions at VDJ junctions.

Investigators reverse transcribed all isolated RNA, so they sequenced expressed TCRB transcripts. Sequencing of naive, central memory and regulatory T cell samples gave an average of roughly 3.4 million reads. Here immunoSEQ multiplex PCR was the method, and the copy in TCRdb shows in-frame clones only, minus some. The table lists just over 600,000 clones, around a sixth of them singletons. J is TRBJ1-5 and V is TRBV27, with 9 bases that match TRBD1. This sequence originates from a young man in good health. The sample comprised naive CD4+ T cells from blood. CDR3 sequence: CASSFGQGNQPQHF. The CDR3 DNA follows: TGTGCCAGCAGTTTCGGACAGGGGAATCAGCCCCAGCATTTT.